The 25 T cell receptor beta chains below come from one sample, sequenced in a study of shared clonotypes between healthy human individuals. Naive CD8 cells were CD45RO-negative, positively selected for CCR7, excluding terminally differentiated effector memory CD45RA+ cells. Produced via immunoSEQ multiplex PCR; TCRdb's table is partial and in-frame only. The sample yields roughly 590,000 clones, 95% to 96% seen once. Sequenced: naive CD8+ T cells sorted from blood. The source is a woman in her 30s in good health.

This chain connects TRBV4-1 to TRBJ1-1; D gene uncertain. The CDR3 covers 13 residues. V lost 4 bases, J lost 1 base, and 7 bases lay in between. Germline V lookup: CDR1 MGHRA, CDR2 YSYEKL. DNA of the CDR3: TGCGCCAGCAGCCCTCTGCAGAACACTGAAGCTTTCTTT. Translated: CASSPLQNTEAFF.

The rearrangement joins TRBV5-1 to TRBJ2-5; 8 bases fit TRBD2. After removal of 0 bases from V and 2 bases from J, the junction contained 9 bases not matched to a gene. Per the germline V gene, CDR1 is SGHRS and CDR2 is YFSETQ. This CDR3 spans 17 amino acids. Here the CDR3 reads CASSLGGGTSLQETQYF. The CDR3, as DNA: TGCGCCAGCAGCTTGGGCGGGGGGACCTCCCTGCAAGAGACCCAGTACTTC. The whole variable domain, remainder taken from reference TRBV5-1 and TRBJ2-5, is KAGVTQTPRYLIKTRGQQVTLSCSPISGHRSVSWYQQTPGQGLQFLFEYFSETQRNKGNFPGRFSGRQFSNSRSEMNVSTLELGDSALYLCASSLGGGTSLQETQYFGPGTRLLVL.

The V and J genes are TRBV4-2 and TRBJ2-1; no definite D call. In germline, CDR1 is LGHNA, CDR2 YNFKEQ. The CDR3 runs 13 residues. V gave up 1 base and J gave up 3 bases, with 4 bases separating them. CDR3 protein: CASSQVDYNEQFF. CDR3 nucleotides: TGTGCCAGCAGCCAAGTGGACTACAATGAGCAGTTCTTC.

The chain couples TRBV19 to TRBJ2-1; the D gene is possibly TRBD2 (5 bases). Trimming took 6 bases from V and 6 from J, leaving 9 bases between them. CDR1 is LNHDA and CDR2 is SQIVND in the germline V gene (reference sequence). The CDR3 contains 12 residues. The CDR3 DNA is TGTGCCAGTAGGGGGAGCCTCAATGAGCAGTTCTTC. Protein: CASRGSLNEQFF.

This clone occurred once. The chain has TRBV11-2 and TRBJ2-7, with 9 bases that match TRBD1. CDR1 and CDR2 (germline): SGHAT, FQNNGV. V was pared by 3 bases and J by 6 bases, with 6 bases of the junction left unmatched. The CDR3 runs to 14 residues. CDR3 in amino acids: CASSFGTGRFEQYF. CDR3 DNA sequence: TGTGCCAGCAGCTTCGGGACAGGGAGATTCGAGCAGTACTTC.

The V and J genes are TRBV7-9 and TRBJ2-3, with D perhaps assigned TRBD1 or TRBD2 (5 bases each). The CDR3 has 12 residues. Germline V gene data show CDR1 as SEHNR and CDR2 as FQNEAQ (reference sequence). Trimming took 8 bases from V and 5 from J, leaving 11 bases between them. CDR3 bases: TGTGCCAGCGTCGGGGCTATAGATACGCAGTATTTT. This gives the protein CASVGAIDTQYF.

Only a few counts were recorded for this clone. Distinct nucleotide sequences in the sample also encode this CDR3. The rearrangement links TRBV5-1 to TRBJ1-1, with no clear D. The CDR3 is 13 residues long. CDR1 SGHRS and CDR2 YFSETQ come from the germline V gene. The V end was cut by 0 bases, the J end by 1 base, with 4 bases between. CDR3 sequence reads: CASSLGPNTEAFF. In nucleotides, the CDR3 is TGCGCCAGCAGCTTGGGGCCGAACACTGAAGCTTTCTTT.

J is TRBJ2-7 and V is TRBV27; 8 bases line up with TRBD1. Germline values: CDR1 MNHEY, CDR2 SMNVEV (reference sequence). This CDR3 spans 14 amino acids. The trim removed 4 bases at V and 3 bases at J, leaving 5 bases unmatched. CDR3: CASSSKGQGYEQYF. The CDR3 DNA follows: TGTGCCAGCAGTTCCAAAGGACAGGGCTACGAGCAGTACTTC.

The chain recombines TRBV7-9 with TRBJ2-7; no definite D call. Germline lookup yields CDR1 SEHNR and CDR2 FQNEAQ (reference sequence). The V end lost 2 bases, the J end lost 3 bases, and 5 bases lay between the germline ends. This CDR3 comprises 12 residues. Here the CDR3 reads CASSLRNYEQYF. CDR3 nucleotides: TGTGCCAGCAGCTTAAGGAACTACGAGCAGTACTTC. Supplemented by reference TRBV7-9 and TRBJ2-7, the full variable domain reads DTGVSQNPRHKITKRGQNVTFRCDPISEHNRLYWYRQTLGQGPEFLTYFQNEAQLEKSRLLSDRFSAERPKGSFSTLEIQRTEQGDSAMYLCASSLRNYEQYFGPGTRLTVT.

This chain uses TRBV2 with TRBJ2-7; TRBD2 agrees at 11 bases. Trimming removed 6 bases from V and 4 bases from J; junction bases left unmatched: 5. The CDR3 runs 14 residues. Looked up from germline, CDR1 is SNHLY and CDR2 is FYNNEI. CDR3 sequence reads: CASSVAGGPYEQYF. The DNA of the CDR3 is TGTGCCAGCAGCGTAGCGGGAGGGCCTTACGAGCAGTACTTC.

This clone was recorded only once. V is TRBV19 and J is TRBJ2-1; either TRBD1 or TRBD2 may supply D (5 bases each). V lost 4 bases and J 9 bases, leaving 19 bases between the germline ends. The CDR3 length is 15 residues. The germline V gene has CDR1 LNHDA and CDR2 SQIVND (reference sequence). The CDR3 spells CASSSPGRSRGEQFF. The CDR3 DNA reads as TGTGCCAGTAGTAGCCCGGGACGGAGCCGGGGTGAGCAGTTCTTC.

This chain links TRBV11-2 with TRBJ2-1, with TRBD2 matching over 14 bases. The J segment lost 2 bases and the V segment lost 5 bases, leaving 11 bases of the junction unmatched. Germline assignment: CDR1 SGHAT and CDR2 FQNNGV. This CDR3 contains 19 residues. CDR3 residues: CASSLGGTSGRGAYNEQFF. The CDR3 coding sequence is TGTGCCAGCAGCCTAGGGGGGACTAGCGGGAGAGGCGCCTACAATGAGCAGTTCTTC.

This chain joins TRBV5-4 and TRBJ1-3; D ambiguous. CDR1 is SGHNT, CDR2 YYREEE, per germline (reference sequence). This CDR3 is 14 amino acids long. V was trimmed by 4 bases and J by 4 bases, leaving 12 bases between them. This CDR3 reads CASSPRGSGNTIYF. The CDR3 nucleotides are TGTGCCAGCAGCCCCCGGGGAAGCGGAAACACCATATATTTT.

The V call is TRBV7-9, the J call TRBJ2-2, with D possibly being TRBD1 or TRBD2 (6 bases each). The germline V and J ends were trimmed by 3 bases and 7 bases, with 18 bases remaining between them. This CDR3 has 16 amino acids. The V gene's germline CDR1 is SEHNR and CDR2 FQNEAQ (reference sequence). The CDR3 sequence is CASSLRGTPAGGELFF. CDR3 nucleotide sequence: TGTGCCAGCAGCTTGAGGGGGACTCCCGCGGGCGGGGAGCTGTTTTTT.

This chain links TRBV5-1 with TRBJ2-5; D is perhaps TRBD1 (5 bases). This CDR3 contains 13 residues. The V end lost 2 bases, the J end lost 5 bases, and 10 bases lay between the germline ends. CDR1 and CDR2 from the germline V gene are SGHRS and YFSETQ. The CDR3 reads CASSFRVVETQYF. CDR3 bases: TGCGCCAGCAGCTTCAGGGTGGTCGAGACCCAGTACTTC. Looking up the rest from reference TRBV5-1 and TRBJ2-5 gives the full variable domain: KAGVTQTPRYLIKTRGQQVTLSCSPISGHRSVSWYQQTPGQGLQFLFEYFSETQRNKGNFPGRFSGRQFSNSRSEMNVSTLELGDSALYLCASSFRVVETQYFGPGTRLLVL.

V gene TRBV7-9 combines with J gene TRBJ2-5; D gene ambiguous. Between the trimmed V and J ends, which lost 6 bases and 1 base, there was a span of 6 bases. Germline CDR1 is SEHNR and CDR2 is FQNEAQ (reference sequence). CDR3 length: 12 residues. This chain's CDR3 is CASSRFQETQYF. The CDR3 DNA sequence: TGTGCCAGCAGTCGATTCCAAGAGACCCAGTACTTC.

The chain couples TRBV2 to TRBJ1-6; 9 bases map to TRBD1. V dropped 5 bases and J dropped 5; count of bases not matched to a gene: 4. In germline, CDR1 is SNHLY, CDR2 FYNNEI. This CDR3 has 15 residues. The chain's CDR3 is CASSRDRANNSPLHF. DNA for the CDR3: TGTGCCAGCAGTCGGGACAGGGCTAATAATTCACCCCTCCACTTT.

In this sample, this clone turned up once. This chain links TRBV13 with TRBJ2-5; D uncertain. This CDR3 spans 14 amino acids. V gave up 4 bases and J gave up 2 bases, with 11 bases separating them. Germline CDR1 is PRHDT and CDR2 is FYEKMQ (reference sequence). The CDR3 is CASSSRLGQETQYF. The CDR3 region has the DNA TGTGCCAGCAGCTCACGACTGGGACAAGAGACCCAGTACTTC.

The chain couples TRBV11-2 to TRBJ2-5; 7 bases match TRBD2. The CDR3 is 16 residues long. Germline trimming cut 5 bases from V and 1 base from J; bases unmatched to any gene: 10. Germline V gene sequence: CDR1 SGHAT, CDR2 FQNNGV. CDR3 loop: CASSITGGRAQETQYF. CDR3 DNA sequence: TGTGCCAGCAGCATCACTGGGGGGAGGGCCCAAGAGACCCAGTACTTC.

The rearrangement links TRBV7-9 to TRBJ1-2; D perhaps matches TRBD1 (5 bases). The V end lost 1 base, the J end lost 13 bases, and 13 bases lay between the germline ends. This CDR3 is built from 12 residues. Germline CDR1 SEHNR, CDR2 FQNEAQ (reference sequence). CDR3 bases: TGTGCCAGCAGCTTAGGACAGACCCCTGTCACCTTC. It is translated as CASSLGQTPVTF.

The rearrangement joins TRBV30 to TRBJ2-5, with 11 bases fitting TRBD1. TRBJ2-7 explains the end of the DNA better; the J call may be wrong. The CDR3 consists of 17 residues. Germline values: CDR1 GTSNPN, CDR2 SVGIG (reference sequence). The CDR3 sequence: CAACGAFRDRGSYEQYF. CDR3 DNA: TGTGCTGCGTGTGGAGCGTTTCGGGACAGGGGGTCTTACGAGCAGTACTTC.

The chain has TRBV5-6 and TRBJ1-2; maybe TRBD1 (6 bases). Germline CDR1 reads SGHDT; CDR2 reads YYEEEE. The CDR3 totals 15 residues. V shed 4 bases and J shed 2 bases, with 15 bases lying between them. The CDR3 DNA follows: TGTGCCAGCAGCGGCACAGGGCTCTCAAACTATGGCTACACCTTC. This codes for CASSGTGLSNYGYTF.

The chain uses TRBV27 and TRBJ2-7; 7 positions agree with TRBD2. The germline CDR1 and CDR2 sequences are MNHEY and SMNVEV (reference sequence). The CDR3 loop spans 15 amino acids. Losses at the gene ends were 1 base for V and 3 bases for J; bases not matched to a gene: 6. CDR3 coding DNA: TGTGCCAGCAGTTTATTTTCTGGGGGGGGCTACGAGCAGTACTTC. Amino acids: CASSLFSGGGYEQYF.

A note on this clone: Within the sample, other DNA sequences also encode this same CDR3. The rearrangement links TRBV27 to TRBJ1-5, with a tentative D call TRBD1 (5 bases). The germline V gene encodes CDR1 MNHEY and CDR2 SMNVEV (reference sequence). The V and J ends lost 5 bases and 4 bases respectively, with 12 bases between them. This CDR3 is built from 14 residues. The CDR3 sequence is CASSPGTGNQPQHF. CDR3 DNA sequence: TGTGCCAGCAGTCCGGGGACCGGGAATCAGCCCCAGCATTTT.

The chain uses TRBV6-1 and TRBJ2-1; 7 nucleotides agree with TRBD2. The germline CDR1 and CDR2 sequences are MNHNS and SASEGT. This CDR3 is built from 16 residues. J was trimmed by 1 base and V by 3 bases; bases with no gene match: 6. CDR3 in DNA: TGTGCCAGCAGTGATGAAAGGGAGGGGTCCTACAATGAGCAGTTCTTC. Its translation is CASSDEREGSYNEQFF.